This TCR beta chain is drawn from a study of vaccination and CD4 T cells after COVID-19. Study context: SARS-CoV-2 had been detected by nasal swab PCR in convalescent patients; under 10 were mild, one severe. The BNT162b2 or mRNA-1273 vaccine was given to participants in two doses.

This clonotype was observed a few times. The antigen is undetermined. Noted time point: late sampling 161 to 241 days after vaccination in three convalescent patients. Described treatment: approximately 11-day PBMC culture with coronavirus spike peptide pools or control peptides (ViraFEST assay). The Oncomine TCR Beta short-read assay sequenced DNA from cultured CD4+ T cells. DNA came from CD4+ T cells after culture. MiXCR, applied by TCRdb to the PCR reads, yields one record per CDR3 protein. Here the sample spans around 18,000 distinct CDR3 sequences, approximately 56% being singletons. The CDR3 is 13 amino acids. CDR1 and CDR2 (germline): MNHNS, SASEGT. Trimming took 3 bases from V and 8 from J, leaving 13 bases between them.

The source was CD4+ T cells from blood, cultured in vitro, collected about 7 months after SARS-CoV-2 vaccination. The TCR originated in a human donor who had recovered from COVID-19. The chain employs TRBV6-1 and TRBJ1-2, with D unresolved. The CDR3 is CASSETTRRGYTF. The CDR3 DNA sequence: TGTGCCAGCAGTGAGACTACTCGGAGGGGCTACACCTTC.